Listed here is a single T cell receptor beta chain. Authors' analysis steps: From reference gene primer amplification, estimates of nucleated cell counts were derived. The data were produced by immunoSEQ multiplex PCR, yet TCRdb's version contains in-frame clones alone and is incomplete. The V and J calls and clone size were taken over from that table, and D and trimming were inferred from the DNA. The profile covers 100,000 or so clones, with 65% to 90% appearing a single time and about 2.5% taken by the ten largest. These data belong to a study of blood T cell repertoires in COVID-19. Looking at the study overall: Sites in the United States, Italy and Spain provided acute and convalescent COVID-19 samples.

Participants' own reports of clinical history determined their cohort assignment. After removal of 8 bases from V and 6 bases from J, the junction contained 6 bases not matched to a gene. The CDR3 consists of 12 residues. The V gene's germline CDR1 is MDHEN and CDR2 SYDVKM. The TCR sequence derives from a woman in her forties or fifties who had recovered from COVID-19. The sequencing input was PBMCs or T cells enriched from blood (not recorded which). V gene TRBV28 combines with J gene TRBJ2-7, with TRBD1 matching 8 bases. CDR3 residues: CASRNTGGEQYF. The CDR3 DNA reads as TGTGCCAGCCGAAATACAGGGGGCGAGCAGTACTTC.